The 30 T cell receptor beta chains presented below share a single source sample, sequenced in a study of blood T cell repertoires in COVID-19. Clones were read by immunoSEQ multiplex PCR, and TCRdb kept only the in-frame ones, dropping some. In the table there are around 330,000 clones, approximately 91% of which are singletons. Sequencing was performed on PBMCs or T cells enriched from blood (not recorded which). These receptors originate from a woman aged 40 to 50 who had recovered from COVID-19.

The chain uses TRBV7-3 and TRBJ2-7, with D possibly TRBD1 on 5 matching bases. Trimming shortened V by 5 bases and J by 2 bases, and 16 bases separated the two germline ends. CDR3 length equals 15 residues. From germline, CDR1 is SGHTA and CDR2 FQGTGA. The CDR3 DNA reads TGTGCCAGCAGCCCAAGCTCCGACAGCACCTACGAGCAGTACTTC. Its protein is CASSPSSDSTYEQYF.

V gene TRBV19 combines with J gene TRBJ1-4; 10 nucleotides match TRBD1. V gave up 4 bases and J gave up 8 bases; unmatched junction bases: 7. CDR3 size: 15 residues. Germline CDR1 is LNHDA and CDR2 is SQIVND (reference sequence). The CDR3 DNA sequence: TGTGCCAGTAGTACCTCCGGGACAGGGGACGAAAAACTGTTTTTT. Translation gives CASSTSGTGDEKLFF.

This rearrangement joins TRBV12-3 or TRBV12-4 to TRBJ2-5; unclear D gene. Trimming left V 2 bases short and J 2 bases short, with 6 bases between. CDR3 length: 13 amino acids. The CDR3 region is CASSLLQQETQYF. In nucleotides, the CDR3 is TGTGCCAGCAGTTTACTTCAGCAAGAGACCCAGTACTTC.

The chain is built from TRBV7-2 and TRBJ2-2; TRBD2 matches 9 bases. The length of the CDR3 is 17 residues. Germline values: CDR1 SGHTA, CDR2 FQGNSA. With V trimmed by 0 bases and J by 4 bases, 6 bases remained unmatched. The CDR3 spells CASSLAIAGDLTGELFF. For the CDR3, the DNA is TGTGCCAGCAGCTTAGCGATAGCGGGGGACCTCACCGGGGAGCTGTTTTTT.

This clone was counted only a few times. The chain is built from TRBV5-6 and TRBJ2-7; TRBD1 matches at 7 bases. Germline assignment: CDR1 SGHDT and CDR2 YYEEEE. The CDR3 loop spans 15 amino acids. J lost 6 bases, V lost 0 bases, and 9 bases had no gene match. The CDR3 spells CASSLGRTGRGEQYF. The CDR3 DNA is TGTGCCAGCAGCTTGGGGCGGACAGGAAGAGGCGAGCAGTACTTC.

V is TRBV7-2 and J is TRBJ2-1, with a possible D match to TRBD2 (6 bases). This CDR3 comprises 14 residues. The germline V gene has CDR1 SGHTA and CDR2 FQGNSA. The germline V and J ends were trimmed by 5 bases and 4 bases, with 12 bases remaining between them. The CDR3 is CASSTGTQYNEQFF. CDR3 DNA: TGTGCCAGCAGCACCGGGACTCAATACAATGAGCAGTTCTTC.

The chain employs TRBV21-1 and TRBJ2-7; TRBD2 was called by the table and not checked on the DNA. TRBV21-1 is reported as a pseudogene. The CDR3 runs 13 residues. The chain's CDR3 is CATTRDFIYEQYF. CDR3 DNA: TGTGCCACCACTAGGGACTTCATCTACGAGCAGTACTTC.

This clone has only a few counts. The rearrangement links TRBV7-2 to TRBJ1-2; D uncertain. The CDR3 has 15 amino acids. Germline CDR1 reads SGHTA; CDR2 reads FQGNSA. The V end was cut by 5 bases, the J end by 4 bases, with 17 bases between. In nucleotides, the CDR3 is TGTGCCAGCAGCCCGGGCCGGGAGGGTAGCTATGGCTACACCTTC. Translation: CASSPGREGSYGYTF.

The chain recombines TRBV2 with TRBJ2-3; D uncertain. This CDR3 spans 15 amino acids. Germline-derived CDR1 and CDR2 are SNHLY and FYNNEI. V was clipped by 6 bases and J by 0 bases, with 13 bases between them. Written as DNA, the CDR3 is TGTGCCAGCAGCCTTAGAGATCCTAGCACAGATACGCAGTATTTT. It is translated as CASSLRDPSTDTQYF.

This chain links TRBV11-2 with TRBJ2-1; D is possibly TRBD2 (7 bases). CDR3 length equals 18 residues. With 2 bases removed from V and 3 bases from J, the gap between germline ends came to 20 bases. Germline V lookup: CDR1 SGHAT, CDR2 FQNNGV. DNA of the CDR3: TGTGCCAGCAGCTTAAGGGGGATTGGGAGGGGAAGCTACAATGAGCAGTTCTTC. Translating it yields CASSLRGIGRGSYNEQFF.

The chain recombines TRBV11-3 with TRBJ2-1, with 8 nucleotides matching TRBD2. This CDR3 has 15 residues. Germline V lookup: CDR1 SGHNT, CDR2 YENEEA. V was pared by 6 bases and J by 4 bases, with 8 bases of the junction left unmatched. This chain's CDR3 is CASSRASGLYNEQFF. The CDR3 DNA reads as TGTGCCAGCAGTCGGGCTAGCGGGCTATACAATGAGCAGTTCTTC.

The DNA of the CDR3 is TGCAGCGTACGTGCTGGGCGGGGGGCCGACTACGAGCAGTACTTC. It yields the protein CSVRAGRGADYEQYF. This chain uses TRBV29-1 with TRBJ2-7; TRBD2 matches at 8 bases. This CDR3 has 15 amino acids. The germline CDR1 and CDR2 sequences are SQVTM and ANQGSEA. V was clipped by 6 bases and J by 3 bases; unmatched bases: 13.

J is TRBJ1-5 and V is TRBV19; 7 positions match TRBD1. Germline loops: CDR1 LNHDA, CDR2 SQIVND (reference sequence). This CDR3 is 14 amino acids long. V gave up 5 bases and J gave up 5 bases; unmatched junction bases: 6. The CDR3 DNA follows: TGTGCCAGTAGTCCCCAGGGGGTTTATCAGCCCCAGCATTTT. Protein sequence: CASSPQGVYQPQHF. Complete variable domain (other parts from reference TRBV19 and TRBJ1-5): DGGITQSPKYLFRKEGQNVTLSCEQNLNHDAMYWYRQDPGQGLRLIYYSQIVNDFQKGDIAEGYSVSREKKESFPLTVTSAQKNPTAFYLCASSPQGVYQPQHFGDGTRLSIL.

The J gene is TRBJ2-2, the V gene TRBV6-5, with D unresolved. V dropped 6 bases and J dropped 2 bases, with 13 bases sitting between them. The CDR3 has 15 amino acids. Per germline, CDR1 MNHEY and CDR2 SVGAGI. The CDR3 protein is CASSILRLNTGELFF. As DNA, the CDR3 is TGTGCCAGCAGCATACTGAGGCTAAACACCGGGGAGCTGTTTTTT.

This clone has only a few counts. V usage is TRBV2 and J usage is TRBJ1-2, with TRBD1 identical over 10 bases. This CDR3 has 14 residues. V shed 7 bases and J 4 bases; nucleotides not matched to a gene: 6. Germline CDR1 SNHLY, CDR2 FYNNEI. CDR3 residues: CASTGQGVVYGYTF. For the CDR3, the DNA is TGTGCCAGCACCGGACAGGGGGTGGTCTATGGCTACACCTTC.

The chain links TRBV9 to TRBJ1-2; no reliable D call. Per germline, CDR1 SGDLS and CDR2 YYNGEE. Trimming took 4 bases from V and 8 from J, leaving 15 bases between them. CDR3 length equals 13 residues. CDR3 in DNA: TGTGCCAGCAGCAACGCGGGAGGGCAGGGCTACACCTTC. This encodes CASSNAGGQGYTF.

On this clone: The junction departs from germline at one end; a sequencing error may be responsible. V usage is TRBV9 and J usage is TRBJ1-2; 7 nucleotides match TRBD1. Looked up from germline, CDR1 is SGDLS and CDR2 is YYNGEE. The CDR3 covers 14 residues. DNA for the CDR3: TGTGCCAGCAGCAATAGCGGTGGTAGGGGGCGCTTTTTATTC. Translation gives CASSNSGGRGRFLF.

This chain uses TRBV11-2 with TRBJ2-1; TRBD1 matches 7 bases. With 5 bases clipped from V and 0 bases from J, the junction kept 7 bases outside the gene matches. From germline, CDR1 is SGHAT and CDR2 FQNNGV. CDR3 length equals 16 residues. CDR3 region: CASSPNRDSSYNEQFF. The CDR3 nucleotides are TGTGCCAGCAGCCCAAACAGGGACAGCTCCTACAATGAGCAGTTCTTC.

V and J are TRBV7-9 and TRBJ2-5; 10 bases are a match to TRBD2. This CDR3 is 15 amino acids long. Germline CDR1 is SEHNR and CDR2 is FQNEAQ (reference sequence). V lost 2 bases and J lost 1; bases outside the gene matches: 1. The CDR3 loop reads CASSLRTSGQETQYF. In nucleotides, the CDR3 is TGTGCCAGCAGCTTAAGGACTAGCGGCCAAGAGACCCAGTACTTC.

V and J are TRBV27 and TRBJ1-2, with 9 bases lining up with TRBD1. Trimming at V came to 5 bases and at J to 4 bases, leaving 8 bases not matched to a gene. This CDR3 is built from 15 residues. CDR1 MNHEY and CDR2 SMNVEV come from the germline V gene (reference sequence). The CDR3 coding sequence is TGTGCCAGCAGTCCCAGGGACAGGGCCACCTATGGCTACACCTTC. Protein sequence: CASSPRDRATYGYTF.

J is TRBJ2-3 and V is TRBV18; a weak D match, TRBD2 (6 bases). Germline loops: CDR1 KGHSH, CDR2 LQKENI. The V and J ends lost 10 bases and 0 bases respectively, with 11 bases between them. The CDR3 sequence is 13 residues long. CDR3 coding DNA: TGTGCCATAGCGGAGTCCAGCACAGATACGCAGTATTTT. Translation: CAIAESSTDTQYF.

The gene calls are TRBV6-5 and TRBJ1-1; 9 bases are shared with TRBD1. The CDR3 extends over 15 amino acids. J gave up 2 bases and V 7 bases, and 8 bases lay outside the gene matches. CDR1 is MNHEY and CDR2 is SVGAGI in the germline V gene. The CDR3 loop reads CASTGQGSVNTEAFF. Here the CDR3 DNA reads TGTGCCAGCACTGGACAGGGGAGCGTCAACACTGAAGCTTTCTTT.

The chain recombines TRBV28 with TRBJ1-5, with TRBD1 matching 8 bases. The V gene's germline CDR1 is MDHEN and CDR2 SYDVKM. The junction had 16 bases not matched to a gene; V was cut back by 7 bases and J by 2 bases. This CDR3 has 18 amino acids. The CDR3 DNA reads TGTGCCAGCACCCTTTCTCCCCCAGGGGGCATAGGCAATCAGCCCCAGCATTTT. Protein product: CASTLSPPGGIGNQPQHF. Full variable domain (outside the CDR3, taken from reference TRBV28 and TRBJ1-5): DVKVTQSSRYLVKRTGEKVFLECVQDMDHENMFWYRQDPGLGLRLIYFSYDVKMKEKGDIPEGYSVSREKKERFSLILESASTNQTSMYLCASTLSPPGGIGNQPQHFGDGTRLSIL.

The J gene is TRBJ2-5, the V gene TRBV30; 12 bases are a match to TRBD2. The CDR3 is 14 residues long. Germline-derived CDR1 and CDR2 are GTSNPN and SVGIG (reference sequence). With V trimmed by 2 bases and J by 5 bases, 3 bases remained unmatched. As DNA, the CDR3 is TGTGCCTGGAGTCCTCTAGCGGGGGGGGAGACCCAGTACTTC. Encoded protein: CAWSPLAGGETQYF.

The gene calls are TRBV28 and TRBJ1-4, with D maybe TRBD1 (6 bases). Germline values: CDR1 MDHEN, CDR2 SYDVKM. The germline V and J ends were trimmed by 5 bases and 10 bases, with 23 bases remaining between them. CDR3 length equals 16 residues. CDR3 sequence: CASSPSTGLIRGKLFF. The CDR3 nucleotides are TGTGCCAGCAGTCCCTCGACAGGCCTAATCAGAGGAAAACTGTTTTTT.

The V call is TRBV7-9, the J call TRBJ2-7; D remains unclear. Per the germline V gene, CDR1 is SEHNR and CDR2 is FQNEAQ (reference sequence). This CDR3 region has 11 residues. V gave up 5 bases and J gave up 6 bases, with 8 bases separating them. The CDR3 bases are TGTGCCAGCAGCGAGAGGCGCGAGCAGTACTTC. Translated, it gives CASSERREQYF. The variable domain in full, completed from reference TRBV7-9 and TRBJ2-7, reads DTGVSQNPRHKITKRGQNVTFRCDPISEHNRLYWYRQTLGQGPEFLTYFQNEAQLEKSRLLSDRFSAERPKGSFSTLEIQRTEQGDSAMYLCASSERREQYFGPGTRLTVT.

This sequence joins TRBV6-5 and TRBJ2-1; TRBD2 is a possible D gene (5 bases). Germline CDR1 and CDR2: MNHEY and SVGAGI. This CDR3 spans 13 amino acids. Trimming cost V 5 bases and J 3 bases, with 8 bases left between them. CDR3 nucleotides: TGTGCCAGCAGTACGGGGTTCTACAATGAGCAGTTCTTC. This codes for CASSTGFYNEQFF.

The rearrangement uses TRBV28 and TRBJ1-5, with D maybe TRBD1 (6 bases). Trimming pared 6 bases from V and 5 bases from J, leaving 11 bases between. Germline lookup yields CDR1 MDHEN and CDR2 SYDVKM. The CDR3 consists of 13 residues. In DNA form, the CDR3 reads TGTGCCAGCAGACCAGGGGTCGATCAGCCCCAGCATTTT. This translates into CASRPGVDQPQHF.

The J gene is TRBJ1-2, the V gene TRBV7-2; possible D gene TRBD1, 5 bases. Germline V gene sequence: CDR1 SGHTA, CDR2 FQGNSA. V was shortened by 4 bases and J by 4 bases, with 10 bases between the two germline ends. The CDR3 has 13 amino acids. This CDR3 is CASSSPGIYGYTF. Written as DNA, the CDR3 is TGTGCCAGCAGCTCCCCAGGGATCTATGGCTACACCTTC.

The V call is TRBV18, the J call TRBJ1-1; D may be TRBD1 (6 bases). There are 16 residues in the CDR3. Germline V gene data show CDR1 as KGHSH and CDR2 as LQKENI. Trimming took 3 bases from V and 3 from J, leaving 17 bases between them. CDR3 amino acids: CASSPMSVGGYTEAFF. The CDR3 DNA reads TGTGCCAGCTCACCGATGAGCGTTGGGGGCTACACTGAAGCTTTCTTT.